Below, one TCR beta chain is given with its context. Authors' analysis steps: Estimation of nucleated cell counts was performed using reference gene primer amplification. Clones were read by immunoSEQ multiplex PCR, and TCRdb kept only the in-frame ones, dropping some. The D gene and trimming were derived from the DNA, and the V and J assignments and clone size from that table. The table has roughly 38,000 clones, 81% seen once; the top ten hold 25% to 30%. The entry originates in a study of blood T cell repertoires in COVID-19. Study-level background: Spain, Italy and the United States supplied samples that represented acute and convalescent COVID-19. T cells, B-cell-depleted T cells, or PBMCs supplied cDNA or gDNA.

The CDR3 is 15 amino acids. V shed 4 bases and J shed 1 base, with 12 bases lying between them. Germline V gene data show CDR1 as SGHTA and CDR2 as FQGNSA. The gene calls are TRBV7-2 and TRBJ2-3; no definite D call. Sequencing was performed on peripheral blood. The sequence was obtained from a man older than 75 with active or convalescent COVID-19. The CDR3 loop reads CASSSGRSRTDTQYF. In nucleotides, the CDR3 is TGTGCCAGCAGCTCCGGCCGGAGTCGCACAGATACGCAGTATTTT.